These 17 T cell receptor beta chains share one sample of origin, sequenced in a study of T cell responses to AZD1222 COVID-19 vaccine (dated by TCRdb to 2020 to 2022). This sample's time point label indicates: baseline before first vaccination. The library was generated by the immunoSEQ multiplex PCR assay. TCRdb provides this immuneACCESS table in a form limited to in-frame rearrangements. Some clones are lacking; in checked studies, under half of them reflect an unresolved V gene, and why the rest are absent is not known. The sample has around 200,000 clones on record, approximately 95% of them singletons. The top ten hold 3.5% to 5% of the sample. The sample in question was peripheral blood, obtained on day 0 of AZD1222 vaccination. Receptors were obtained from an adult in good health.

The chain combines TRBV6-5 with TRBJ1-2, with no clear D. This CDR3 is 15 amino acids long. Trimming took 6 bases from V and 4 from J, leaving 18 bases between them. CDR1 is MNHEY and CDR2 is SVGAGI in the germline V gene. CDR3 nucleotide sequence: TGTGCCAGCAGCAAAGACATTGGGGAGGTCTATGGCTACACCTTC. The encoded protein is CASSKDIGEVYGYTF.

The chain recombines TRBV10-1 with TRBJ1-5; D not certain. V lost 8 bases and J 7 bases, leaving 12 bases between the germline ends. CDR3 length: 12 amino acids. Germline CDR1 and CDR2: WNHNN and SYGVQD (reference sequence). In DNA form, the CDR3 reads TGCGCCAGCGGTAGCGGTGGACAGCCCCAGCATTTT. Amino acids: CASGSGGQPQHF.

This chain joins TRBV15 and TRBJ2-4, with 9 bases that match TRBD2. Trimming took 10 bases from V and 8 from J; bases not matched to a gene: 9. The CDR3 spans 13 residues. Germline CDR1 LNHNV, CDR2 YYDKDF (reference sequence). The CDR3 here is CASRRRGGDIQYF. As DNA, the CDR3 is TGTGCCAGCCGGAGGCGGGGGGGAGACATTCAGTACTTC. Full variable domain (rest looked up from reference TRBV15 and TRBJ2-4): DAMVIQNPRYQVTQFGKPVTLSCSQTLNHNVMYWYQQKSSQAPKLLFHYYDKDFNNEADTPDNFQSRRPNTSFCFLDIRSPGLGDTAMYLCASRRRGGDIQYFGAGTRLSVL.

The chain is built from TRBV11-2 and TRBJ2-4; D is uncertain. Per the germline V gene, CDR1 is SGHAT and CDR2 is FQNNGV. V dropped 5 bases and J dropped 1 base, with 15 bases sitting between them. The CDR3 is 16 amino acids. CDR3 protein: CASSGSSTQAKNIQYF. CDR3 DNA sequence: TGTGCCAGCAGCGGGTCCAGTACCCAGGCCAAAAACATTCAGTACTTC.

The chain combines TRBV18 with TRBJ2-1, with a tentative D call TRBD1 (6 bases). V lost 5 bases and J 3 bases, leaving 11 bases between the germline ends. The V gene's germline CDR1 is KGHSH and CDR2 LQKENI. This CDR3 has 14 amino acids. CDR3 residues: CASSVQGFYNEQFF. The CDR3 DNA reads as TGTGCCAGCTCAGTACAGGGTTTCTACAATGAGCAGTTCTTC. Full variable domain (outside the CDR3, taken from reference TRBV18 and TRBJ2-1): NAGVMQNPRHLVRRRGQEARLRCSPMKGHSHVYWYRQLPEEGLKFMVYLQKENIIDESGMPKERFSAEFPKEGPSILRIQQVVRGDSAAYFCASSVQGFYNEQFFGPGTRLTVL.

The chain employs TRBV4-1 and TRBJ2-7, with D possibly TRBD2 on 7 matching bases. Looked up from germline, CDR1 is MGHRA and CDR2 is YSYEKL. Deletions cut 3 bases from V and 9 bases from J, with 27 bases between. The CDR3 is made up of 17 amino acids. The CDR3 DNA follows: TGCGCCAGCAGCCAGGGATATGGGGGGGCTATTCTACGTGGGCAGTACTTC. Protein sequence: CASSQGYGGAILRGQYF.

V and J are TRBV6-5 and TRBJ1-2; 9 nucleotides agree with TRBD1. V trimming: 0 bases; J trimming: 4 bases; junction bases outside the gene matches: 3. The CDR3 sequence is 15 residues long. Germline CDR1 reads MNHEY; CDR2 reads SVGAGI. CDR3 bases: TGTGCCAGCAGTTACTCTGAGGGACAGGGCTATGGCTACACCTTC. The encoded protein is CASSYSEGQGYGYTF.

The V call is TRBV5-4, the J call TRBJ1-2; D is uncertain. This CDR3 is built from 15 residues. Trimming took off 4 bases at V and 0 bases at J, with 13 bases between the two ends. Germline CDR1 is SGHNT and CDR2 is YYREEE (reference sequence). Here the CDR3 reads CASSGWREANYGYTF. The DNA for the CDR3 is TGTGCCAGCAGCGGGTGGCGGGAAGCTAACTATGGCTACACCTTC.

The sample holds a few counts of this clone. The chain employs TRBV19 and TRBJ2-5; TRBD1 aligns across 9 bases. The CDR3 consists of 16 residues. CDR1 and CDR2 (germline): LNHDA, SQIVND (reference sequence). CDR3: CATSNPGQGFGETQYF. For the CDR3, the DNA is TGTGCGACCTCGAATCCGGGACAGGGTTTCGGAGAGACCCAGTACTTC. Supplemented by reference TRBV19 and TRBJ2-5, the full variable domain reads DGGITQSPKYLFRKEGQNVTLSCEQNLNHDAMYWYRQDPGQGLRLIYYSQIVNDFQKGDIAEGYSVSREKKESFPLTVTSAQKNPTAFYLCATSNPGQGFGETQYFGPGTRLLVL.

In its sample, this clone is medium-sized (0.01 to 0.1%). The chain joins TRBV11-3 to TRBJ1-1; TRBD1 aligns across 8 bases. The junction had 7 bases not matched to a gene; V was cut back by 5 bases and J by 11 bases. CDR3 size: 12 residues. The germline V gene has CDR1 SGHNT and CDR2 YENEEA. CDR3 amino acids: CASSPRTGTAFF. The CDR3 bases are TGTGCCAGCAGCCCGCGGACAGGGACCGCTTTCTTT.

The CDR3 region is CASQGFTNTIYF. As DNA, the CDR3 is TGTGCCAGCCAGGGGTTTACAAACACCATATATTTT. V is TRBV28 and J is TRBJ1-3; tentative D call: TRBD1 (6 bases). Per germline, CDR1 MDHEN and CDR2 SYDVKM. The CDR3 extends over 12 amino acids. V gave up 8 bases and J gave up 6 bases, with 11 bases separating them.

This clone was counted only a few times. The rearrangement uses TRBV5-1 and TRBJ2-7, with unresolved D. This CDR3 region has 13 residues. The V and J ends lost 3 bases and 0 bases respectively, with 7 bases between them. The V gene's germline CDR1 is SGHRS and CDR2 YFSETQ. The CDR3: CASSSVLSYEQYF. The CDR3 region has the DNA TGCGCCAGCAGCTCGGTCCTCTCCTACGAGCAGTACTTC.

The rearrangement joins TRBV2 to TRBJ2-7; D is ambiguous. The CDR3 sequence is 11 residues long. Germline lookup yields CDR1 SNHLY and CDR2 FYNNEI. The V end was cut by 2 bases, the J end by 6 bases, with 5 bases between. The CDR3 reads CASSESVEQYF. DNA of the CDR3: TGTGCCAGCAGTGAATCGGTCGAGCAGTACTTC.

This clone has just a few counts. CDR3 sequence: CASKGQNTEAFF. CDR3 in DNA: TGTGCCAGCAAAGGACAGAACACTGAAGCTTTCTTT. J is TRBJ1-1 and V is TRBV6-5, with D tentatively TRBD1 (5 bases). Germline loops: CDR1 MNHEY, CDR2 SVGAGI. Trimming took 7 bases from V and 1 from J, leaving 7 bases between them. There are 12 residues in the CDR3.

The chain links TRBV3-1 (or the pseudogene TRBV3-2) to TRBJ1-3, with a possible D match to TRBD1 (6 bases). Trimming took 2 bases from V and 4 from J, leaving 9 bases between them. Germline CDR1 LGHDT, CDR2 YNNKEL (reference sequence). The CDR3 extends over 14 amino acids. CDR3: CASSQSGVGNTIYF. CDR3 in DNA: TGTGCCAGCAGCCAATCAGGGGTCGGAAACACCATATATTTT.

The chain employs TRBV4-1 and TRBJ1-1; perhaps TRBD1 as D (5 bases). Trimming took off 5 bases at V and 8 bases at J, with 9 bases between the two ends. Germline V gene sequence: CDR1 MGHRA, CDR2 YSYEKL. The CDR3 spans 11 residues. In DNA form, the CDR3 reads TGCGCCAGCAGCTCTTCAGGGGAAGCTTTCTTT. Protein: CASSSSGEAFF.

The chain employs TRBV5-6 and TRBJ1-2; perhaps TRBD1 as D (5 bases). Germline V CDR1 and CDR2: SGHDT, YYEEEE. Trimming left V 4 bases short and J 4 bases short, with 20 bases between. This CDR3 region has 16 residues. CDR3 residues: CASSETGPTIFYGYTF. CDR3 DNA sequence: TGTGCCAGCAGCGAGACGGGACCTACTATTTTCTATGGCTACACCTTC.